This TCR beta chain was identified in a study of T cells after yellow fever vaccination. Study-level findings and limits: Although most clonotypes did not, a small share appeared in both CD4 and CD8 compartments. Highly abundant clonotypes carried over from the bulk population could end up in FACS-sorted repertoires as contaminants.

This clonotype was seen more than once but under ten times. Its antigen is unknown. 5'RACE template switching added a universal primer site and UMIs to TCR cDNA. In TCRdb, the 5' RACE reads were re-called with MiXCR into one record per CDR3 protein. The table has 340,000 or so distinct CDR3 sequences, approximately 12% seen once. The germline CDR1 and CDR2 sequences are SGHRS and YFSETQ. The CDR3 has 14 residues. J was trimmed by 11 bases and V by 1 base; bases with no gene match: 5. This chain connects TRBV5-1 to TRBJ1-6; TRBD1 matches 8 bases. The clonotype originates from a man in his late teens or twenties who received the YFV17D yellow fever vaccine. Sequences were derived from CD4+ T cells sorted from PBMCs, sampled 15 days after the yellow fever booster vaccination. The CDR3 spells CASSLTGGEAPLHF. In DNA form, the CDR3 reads TGCGCCAGCAGCTTGACAGGGGGAGAGGCACCCCTCCACTTT.